This TCR beta chain was sequenced for a study of blood T cell repertoires in COVID-19. Study-wide background: Researchers got acute and convalescent COVID-19 samples from the United States, Italy and Spain. PBMCs, B-cell-depleted T cells, or T cells provided the cDNA or gDNA that made up the material.

This CDR3 is 14 amino acids long. The germline V gene encodes CDR1 LGHDT and CDR2 YNNKEL (reference sequence). In the authors' workflow: Reference gene primers were amplified, and this amplification served to estimate nucleated cell counts. The data were produced by immunoSEQ multiplex PCR, yet TCRdb's version contains in-frame clones alone and is incomplete. The V and J calls and the clone size are those of that table, but D and trimming were determined from the DNA. Of roughly 60,000 clones in the sample, about 79% were seen once. In the case of this clone: At one of its ends the junction is not consistent with the germline gene, which may arise from a read error.

The V and J genes are TRBV3-1 (or the pseudogene TRBV3-2) and TRBJ1-5; tentative D call: TRBD1 (6 bases). Sequencing was done on a sample of peripheral blood. This clonotype was sampled from a woman in her sixties with acute or convalescent COVID-19. The DNA for the CDR3 is TGTGCCAGCAGTCAAGGGGGTAGGGGTCAGCCCCAGCATTTT. Translating it yields CASSQGGRGQPQHF.